The 23 T cell receptor beta chains given below trace back to one sample, sequenced in a study of blood T cell repertoires in COVID-19. TCRdb keeps only in-frame clones here, not all; method: immunoSEQ multiplex PCR. The data hold tens of thousands of clones, with 90% observed a single time. Sequencing used peripheral blood. The source is a woman older than 75 with active or convalescent COVID-19.

The chain combines TRBV28 with TRBJ1-5; weak D call: TRBD1 (6 bases). Trimming stripped 2 bases from V and 5 bases from J, with 13 bases between. CDR1 MDHEN and CDR2 SYDVKM come from the germline V gene. The CDR3 is 15 amino acids. CDR3 amino acids: CASSLMATGYQPQHF. The CDR3 coding sequence is TGTGCCAGCAGTTTAATGGCTACAGGGTATCAGCCCCAGCATTTT.

The chain couples TRBV5-1 to TRBJ2-1; possibly TRBD2 for D (5 bases). Trimming cost V 5 bases and J 3 bases, with 15 bases left between them. This CDR3 is built from 15 residues. CDR1 is SGHRS, CDR2 YFSETQ, per germline. The CDR3 sequence: CASRTGSTHYNEQFF. CDR3 bases: TGCGCCAGCAGGACGGGGTCAACCCACTACAATGAGCAGTTCTTC. Based on the CDR3 plus reference TRBV5-1 and TRBJ2-1, the full variable domain is KAGVTQTPRYLIKTRGQQVTLSCSPISGHRSVSWYQQTPGQGLQFLFEYFSETQRNKGNFPGRFSGRQFSNSRSEMNVSTLELGDSALYLCASRTGSTHYNEQFFGPGTRLTVL.

This clone appeared once. The V call is TRBV18, the J call TRBJ1-2; D unresolved. Looked up from germline, CDR1 is KGHSH and CDR2 is LQKENI. Trimming left V 3 bases short and J 6 bases short, with 20 bases between. The CDR3 is 16 residues long. The CDR3 here is CASSPTMETATHGYTF. The CDR3 DNA follows: TGTGCCAGCTCACCGACTATGGAAACCGCTACGCATGGCTACACCTTC.

The CDR3 is CSVEEGRGEQYF. The DNA for the CDR3 is TGCAGCGTTGAAGAGGGGCGGGGGGAGCAGTACTTC. The rearrangement uses TRBV29-1 and TRBJ2-7; 7 bases map to TRBD2. The CDR3 covers 12 residues. The J segment lost 7 bases and the V segment lost 0 bases, leaving 3 bases of the junction unmatched. CDR1 is SQVTM and CDR2 is ANQGSEA in the germline V gene.

This chain uses TRBV9 with TRBJ2-6; D uncertain. The V gene lost 1 base and the J gene lost 4 bases, with 9 bases spanning the gap. The CDR3 is 15 residues long. The germline gives CDR1 SGDLS, CDR2 YYNGEE. CDR3 sequence reads: CASSVTQTGANVLTF. For the CDR3, the DNA is TGTGCCAGCAGCGTAACCCAGACAGGGGCCAACGTCCTGACTTTC.

This clone was seen a handful of times. The gene calls are TRBV14 and TRBJ2-2, with unresolved D. CDR1 and CDR2 (germline): SGHDN, FVKESK. There are 12 residues in the CDR3. Between the trimmed V and J ends, which lost 1 base and 6 bases, there was a span of 3 bases. The CDR3 DNA follows: TGTGCCAGCAGCCAAGTAGCCGGGGAGCTGTTTTTT. Amino acids: CASSQVAGELFF.

The gene calls are TRBV19 and TRBJ2-2; 10 bases align to TRBD1. V was pared by 11 bases and J by 3 bases, with 6 bases of the junction left unmatched. The germline CDR1 and CDR2 sequences are LNHDA and SQIVND (reference sequence). The CDR3 runs to 14 residues. The CDR3 DNA reads TGTGCCGCTCAGGGACAGGGGTACACCGGGGAGCTGTTTTTT. It is translated as CAAQGQGYTGELFF.

The chain employs TRBV27 and TRBJ2-2, with TRBD1 matching 9 bases. CDR3 size: 16 residues. Germline CDR1 is MNHEY and CDR2 is SMNVEV (reference sequence). V shed 5 bases, J shed 0 bases, and the junction held 4 bases outside the gene matches. The CDR3 coding sequence is TGTGCCAGCAGTAGTCGGACAGGGGCGAACACCGGGGAGCTGTTTTTT. Translation: CASSSRTGANTGELFF.

The chain joins TRBV13 to TRBJ2-3; 7 bases line up with TRBD1. V lost 6 bases to trimming and J lost 4 bases; unmatched junction nucleotides: 10. The CDR3 runs 15 residues. CDR1 is PRHDT and CDR2 is FYEKMQ in the germline V gene (reference sequence). The CDR3 region is CASRHSTGVPDTQYF. As DNA, the CDR3 is TGTGCCAGCAGACATAGCACAGGGGTCCCAGATACGCAGTATTTT.

The V call is TRBV9, the J call TRBJ2-3; 8 bases line up with TRBD2. Germline values: CDR1 SGDLS, CDR2 YYNGEE. With V trimmed by 0 bases and J by 3 bases, 3 bases remained unmatched. The CDR3 is made up of 15 amino acids. CDR3 loop: CASSVGGLGTDTQYF. CDR3 sequence (DNA): TGTGCCAGCAGCGTAGGGGGACTAGGAACAGATACGCAGTATTTT.

The J gene is TRBJ1-2, the V gene TRBV9; 9 positions agree with TRBD1. The CDR3 sequence is 14 residues long. From germline, CDR1 is SGDLS and CDR2 YYNGEE. V dropped 0 bases and J dropped 4; count of bases not matched to a gene: 1. The CDR3 reads CASSVAQGAYGYTF. The CDR3 DNA reads TGTGCCAGCAGCGTAGCACAGGGGGCCTATGGCTACACCTTC.

This sequence joins TRBV5-1 and TRBJ2-7; D may be TRBD1 (5 bases). CDR1 SGHRS and CDR2 YFSETQ come from the germline V gene. This CDR3 spans 13 amino acids. V lost 3 bases, J lost 2 bases, and 9 bases lay in between. In DNA form, the CDR3 reads TGCGCCAGCAGCTCTCAGGGTACCTACGAGCAGTACTTC. Translating gives CASSSQGTYEQYF.

The chain is built from TRBV29-1 and TRBJ2-7; possible D gene TRBD2, 6 bases. V lost 5 bases, J lost 5 bases, and 13 bases lay in between. The CDR3 spans 12 residues. Germline CDR1 is SQVTM and CDR2 is ANQGSEA. The CDR3 nucleotides are TGCAGCGTTCTTCGGGAGAGGAACGAGCAGTACTTC. This translates into CSVLRERNEQYF.

The chain combines TRBV5-4 with TRBJ2-7, with D possibly TRBD1 on 5 matching bases. The CDR3 totals 15 residues. Per the germline V gene, CDR1 is SGHNT and CDR2 is YYREEE (reference sequence). Trimming took off 1 base at V and 2 bases at J, with 13 bases between the two ends. The CDR3 protein is CASSLHSGYPYEQYF. The CDR3, as DNA: TGTGCCAGCAGCTTGCACTCAGGGTACCCCTACGAGCAGTACTTC.

The chain links TRBV5-5 to TRBJ1-2; D is possibly TRBD1 (5 bases). V shed 4 bases and J shed 3 bases, with 10 bases lying between them. The CDR3 length is 13 residues. In germline, CDR1 is SGHKS, CDR2 YYEKEE (reference sequence). CDR3 DNA: TGTGCCAGCAGCACGGGGGAGCACTATGGCTACACCTTC. Translation: CASSTGEHYGYTF.

V gene TRBV5-1 combines with J gene TRBJ2-5, with 8 bases matching TRBD1. After removal of 3 bases from V and 5 bases from J, the junction contained 9 bases not matched to a gene. Germline lookup yields CDR1 SGHRS and CDR2 YFSETQ. The CDR3 sequence is 15 residues long. The CDR3 sequence is CASSSNQGAWETQYF. As DNA, the CDR3 is TGCGCCAGCAGCTCCAACCAGGGGGCATGGGAGACCCAGTACTTC. Together with reference TRBV5-1 and TRBJ2-5, the CDR3 gives the full variable domain: KAGVTQTPRYLIKTRGQQVTLSCSPISGHRSVSWYQQTPGQGLQFLFEYFSETQRNKGNFPGRFSGRQFSNSRSEMNVSTLELGDSALYLCASSSNQGAWETQYFGPGTRLLVL.

The chain has TRBV7-2 and TRBJ2-1, with 7 bases lining up with TRBD1. Germline CDR1 SGHTA, CDR2 FQGNSA. Trimming removed 6 bases from V and 3 bases from J; junction bases left unmatched: 8. CDR3 length equals 15 residues. CDR3 sequence: CASRPGAGGYNEQFF. The CDR3 DNA reads TGTGCCAGCAGGCCCGGGGCAGGGGGCTACAATGAGCAGTTCTTC.

This clone was seen a handful of times. The rearrangement links TRBV5-1 to TRBJ2-1; 10 bases map to TRBD2. V shed 0 bases, J shed 9 bases, and the junction held 6 bases outside the gene matches. The CDR3 covers 15 residues. CDR1 and CDR2 from the germline V gene are SGHRS and YFSETQ. CDR3 coding DNA: TGCGCCAGCAGCTTGGTGGTAGCGGGAGGCGGTGAGCAGTTCTTC. It is translated as CASSLVVAGGGEQFF.

This chain joins TRBV6-5 and TRBJ2-7; perhaps TRBD1 as D (7 bases). This CDR3 is 12 amino acids long. Germline CDR1 reads MNHEY; CDR2 reads SVGAGI. V lost 9 bases to trimming and J lost 3 bases, with 12 bases between them. The CDR3 nucleotides are TGTGCCAGTGGACAGGAGGGCTACGAGCAGTACTTC. Translated: CASGQEGYEQYF.

This clone has more than one count but fewer than ten. The chain is built from TRBV28 and TRBJ2-3, with TRBD2 matching over 10 bases. The CDR3 covers 19 residues. Per germline, CDR1 MDHEN and CDR2 SYDVKM. V lost 6 bases, J lost 0 bases, and 15 bases stayed unmatched. CDR3 amino acids: CASSPGLAVIEASTDTQYF. CDR3 nucleotides: TGTGCCAGCAGCCCAGGACTAGCGGTGATAGAAGCTAGCACAGATACGCAGTATTTT.

The V call is TRBV28, the J call TRBJ1-2, with D hard to call. Germline V CDR1 and CDR2: MDHEN, SYDVKM. V was cut by 6 bases and J by 5 bases, with 16 bases left in between. CDR3 length: 14 residues. The DNA for the CDR3 is TGTGCCAGCAGCCCCGTGGAGCCGCCTTATGGCTACACCTTC. It translates to CASSPVEPPYGYTF.

The rearrangement links TRBV15 to TRBJ2-5, with a tentative D call TRBD1 (6 bases). Trimming cost V 1 base and J 1 base, with 10 bases left between them. Germline V gene lookup returns CDR1 LNHNV and CDR2 YYDKDF (reference sequence). The CDR3 sequence is 15 residues long. The CDR3 loop is CATSRGGGSQETQYF. The DNA of the CDR3 is TGTGCCACCAGCAGAGGAGGGGGAAGCCAAGAGACCCAGTACTTC.

The rearrangement links TRBV2 to TRBJ1-2, with TRBD1 matching over 9 bases. The CDR3 loop spans 14 amino acids. V lost 3 bases and J lost 7; bases outside the gene matches: 6. Germline V gene lookup returns CDR1 SNHLY and CDR2 FYNNEI. The CDR3 loop is CASSDLDRGVGYTF. The CDR3 DNA sequence: TGTGCCAGCAGTGATTTAGACAGGGGGGTTGGCTACACCTTC.